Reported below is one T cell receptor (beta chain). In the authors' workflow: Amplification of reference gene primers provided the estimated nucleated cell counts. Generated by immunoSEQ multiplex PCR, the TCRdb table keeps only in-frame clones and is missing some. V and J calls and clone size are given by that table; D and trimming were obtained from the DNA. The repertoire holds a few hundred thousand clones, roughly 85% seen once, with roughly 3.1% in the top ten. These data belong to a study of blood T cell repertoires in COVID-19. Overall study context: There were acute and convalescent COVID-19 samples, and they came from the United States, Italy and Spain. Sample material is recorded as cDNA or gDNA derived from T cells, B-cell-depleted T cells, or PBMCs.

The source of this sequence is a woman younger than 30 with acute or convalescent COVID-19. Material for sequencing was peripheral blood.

CDR3 in amino acids: CASSLTGTGGVGEQYF. CDR3 bases: TGTGCCAGCAGTTTGACGGGGACAGGGGGAGTGGGGGAGCAGTACTTC. V is TRBV7-2 and J is TRBJ2-7; 11 bases map to TRBD1. In germline, CDR1 is SGHTA, CDR2 FQGNSA. The length of the CDR3 is 16 residues. V trimming: 6 bases; J trimming: 7 bases; junction bases outside the gene matches: 14.